This T cell receptor beta chain came from a study of T cell repertoires in cytomegalovirus infection. Looking at the study overall: Carrying CMV and the relevant HLA type showed in public TCR beta signatures.

From germline, CDR1 is ENHRY and CDR2 SYGVKD. This CDR3 is built from 13 residues. Germline trimming cut 6 bases from V and 6 bases from J; bases unmatched to any gene: 7. TCRdb passed the reads through MiXCR, listing each CDR3 protein once. This sample carries approximately 110,000 distinct CDR3 sequences, around 10% of them seen once, and the ten largest clones take approximately 30%. This clonotype has just a few counts. As yet, its antigen is unknown. Overall study results and limits: The ex vivo response showed dominance by HLA-C-restricted CMV-specific TCR beta clonotypes.

This clonotype originated in a human donor in good health (CMV status not recorded). Some clones in this sample may be carry-over from other donors' samples. Sequences were obtained from PBMCs, sequenced either directly or after in vitro stimulation (not recorded which). This chain joins TRBV10-3 and TRBJ2-7; TRBD1 matches at 8 bases. The CDR3 DNA reads as TGTGCCATCAGGGGTGACAGGGGAGGCGAGCAGTACGTC. Amino acid sequence: CAIRGDRGGEQYV.